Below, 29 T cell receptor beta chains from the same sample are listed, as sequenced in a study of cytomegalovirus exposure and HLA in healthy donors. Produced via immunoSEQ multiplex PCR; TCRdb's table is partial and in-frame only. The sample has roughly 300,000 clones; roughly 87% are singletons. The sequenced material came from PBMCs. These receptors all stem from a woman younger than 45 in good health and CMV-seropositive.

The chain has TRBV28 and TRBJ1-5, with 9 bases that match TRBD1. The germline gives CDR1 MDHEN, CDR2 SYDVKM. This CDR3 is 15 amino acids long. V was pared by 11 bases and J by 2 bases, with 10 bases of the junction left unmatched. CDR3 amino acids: CAGQTGGIGNQPQHF. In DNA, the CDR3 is TGTGCCGGACAAACAGGGGGCATCGGCAATCAGCCCCAGCATTTT.

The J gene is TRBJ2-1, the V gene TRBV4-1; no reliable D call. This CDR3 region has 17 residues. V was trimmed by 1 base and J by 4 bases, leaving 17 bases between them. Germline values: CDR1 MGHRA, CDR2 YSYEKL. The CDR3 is CASSQAQRLMTYNEQFF. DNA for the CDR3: TGCGCCAGCAGCCAAGCACAGCGACTGATGACTTACAATGAGCAGTTCTTC.

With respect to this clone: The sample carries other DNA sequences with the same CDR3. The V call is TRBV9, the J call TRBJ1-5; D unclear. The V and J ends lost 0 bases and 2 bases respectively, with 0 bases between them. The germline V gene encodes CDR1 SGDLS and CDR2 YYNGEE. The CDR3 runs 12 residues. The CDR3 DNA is TGTGCCAGCAGCGTAGGCAATCAGCCCCAGCATTTT. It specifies CASSVGNQPQHF.

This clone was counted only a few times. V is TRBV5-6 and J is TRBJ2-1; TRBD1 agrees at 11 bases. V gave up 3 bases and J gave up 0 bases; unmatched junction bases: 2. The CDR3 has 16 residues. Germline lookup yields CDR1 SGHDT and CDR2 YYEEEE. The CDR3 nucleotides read TGTGCCAGCAGCTCGGGGACAGGGGGCTCCTACAATGAGCAGTTCTTC. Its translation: CASSSGTGGSYNEQFF.

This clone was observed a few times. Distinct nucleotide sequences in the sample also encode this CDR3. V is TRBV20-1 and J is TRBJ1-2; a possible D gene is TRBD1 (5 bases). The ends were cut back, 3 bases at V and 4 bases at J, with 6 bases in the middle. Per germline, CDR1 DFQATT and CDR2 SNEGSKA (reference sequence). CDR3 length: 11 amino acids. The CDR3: CSARDTYGYTF. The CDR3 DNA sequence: TGCAGTGCTAGGGACACCTATGGCTACACCTTC.

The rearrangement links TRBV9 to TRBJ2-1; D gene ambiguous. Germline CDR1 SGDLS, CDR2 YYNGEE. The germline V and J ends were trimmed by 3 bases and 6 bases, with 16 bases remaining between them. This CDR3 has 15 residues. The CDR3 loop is CASSGGSSHSNEQFF. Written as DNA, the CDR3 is TGTGCCAGCAGCGGGGGATCGAGTCATTCCAATGAGCAGTTCTTC.

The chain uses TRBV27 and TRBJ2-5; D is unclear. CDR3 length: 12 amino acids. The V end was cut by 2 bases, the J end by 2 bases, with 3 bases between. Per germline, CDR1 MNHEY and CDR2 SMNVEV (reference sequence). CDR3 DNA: TGTGCCAGCAGTTTACGACAAGAGACCCAGTACTTC. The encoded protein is CASSLRQETQYF.

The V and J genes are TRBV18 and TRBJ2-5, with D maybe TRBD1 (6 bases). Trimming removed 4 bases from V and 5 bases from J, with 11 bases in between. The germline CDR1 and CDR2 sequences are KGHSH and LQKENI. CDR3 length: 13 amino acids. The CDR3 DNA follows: TGTGCCAGCTCACAGGGACACCGGGAGACCCAGTACTTC. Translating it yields CASSQGHRETQYF. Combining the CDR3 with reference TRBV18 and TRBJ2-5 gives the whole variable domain NAGVMQNPRHLVRRRGQEARLRCSPMKGHSHVYWYRQLPEEGLKFMVYLQKENIIDESGMPKERFSAEFPKEGPSILRIQQVVRGDSAAYFCASSQGHRETQYFGPGTRLLVL.

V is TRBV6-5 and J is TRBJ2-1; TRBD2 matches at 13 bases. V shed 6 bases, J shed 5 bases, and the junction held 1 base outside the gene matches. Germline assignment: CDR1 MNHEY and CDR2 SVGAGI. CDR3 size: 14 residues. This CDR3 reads CASRTSGGDNEQFF. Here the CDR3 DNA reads TGTGCCAGCAGAACTAGCGGGGGGGACAATGAGCAGTTCTTC.

The CDR3 region is CASSLALAGGPSYEQYF. In DNA form, the CDR3 reads TGCGCCAGCAGCTTGGCACTAGCGGGAGGGCCTAGCTACGAGCAGTACTTC. The chain employs TRBV5-1 and TRBJ2-7; 13 bases match TRBD2. J lost 3 bases, V lost 0 bases, and 6 bases had no gene match. Looked up from germline, CDR1 is SGHRS and CDR2 is YFSETQ. This CDR3 region has 17 residues.

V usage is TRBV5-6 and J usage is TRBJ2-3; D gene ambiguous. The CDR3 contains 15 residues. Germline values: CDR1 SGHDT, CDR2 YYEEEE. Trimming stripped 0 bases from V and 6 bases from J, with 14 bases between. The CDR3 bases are TGTGCCAGCAGCTTGGGGTTTTGGGATTCGGATACGCAGTATTTT. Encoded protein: CASSLGFWDSDTQYF.

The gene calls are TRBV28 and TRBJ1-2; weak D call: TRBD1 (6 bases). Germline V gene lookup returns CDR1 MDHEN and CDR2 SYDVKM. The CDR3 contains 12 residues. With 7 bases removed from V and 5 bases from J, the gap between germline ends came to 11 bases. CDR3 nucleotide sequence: TGTGCCAGCACCAAACAGGGATATGGCTACACCTTC. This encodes CASTKQGYGYTF.

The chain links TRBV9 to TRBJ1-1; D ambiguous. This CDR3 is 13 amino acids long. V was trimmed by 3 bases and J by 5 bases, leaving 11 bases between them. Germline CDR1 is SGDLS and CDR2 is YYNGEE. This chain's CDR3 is CASSGEVYTEAFF. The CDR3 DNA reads TGTGCCAGCAGCGGGGAGGTTTATACTGAAGCTTTCTTT.

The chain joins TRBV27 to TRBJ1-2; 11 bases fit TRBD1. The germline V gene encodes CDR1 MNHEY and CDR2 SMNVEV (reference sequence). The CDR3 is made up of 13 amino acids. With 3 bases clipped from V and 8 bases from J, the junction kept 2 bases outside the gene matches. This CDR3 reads CASSLDRGRGYTF. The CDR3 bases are TGTGCCAGCAGTTTGGACAGGGGGCGCGGCTACACCTTC.

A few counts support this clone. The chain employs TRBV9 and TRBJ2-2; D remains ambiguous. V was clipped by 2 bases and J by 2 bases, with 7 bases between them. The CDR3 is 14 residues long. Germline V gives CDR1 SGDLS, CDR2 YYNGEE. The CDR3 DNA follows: TGTGCCAGCAGCGTCCGCCGCAACACCGGGGAGCTGTTTTTT. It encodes CASSVRRNTGELFF.

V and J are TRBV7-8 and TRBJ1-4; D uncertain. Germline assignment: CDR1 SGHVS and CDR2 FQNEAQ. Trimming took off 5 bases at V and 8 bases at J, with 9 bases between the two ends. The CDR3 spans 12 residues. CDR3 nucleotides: TGTGCCAGCAGCCCGTACGGGGAAAAACTGTTTTTT. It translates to CASSPYGEKLFF.

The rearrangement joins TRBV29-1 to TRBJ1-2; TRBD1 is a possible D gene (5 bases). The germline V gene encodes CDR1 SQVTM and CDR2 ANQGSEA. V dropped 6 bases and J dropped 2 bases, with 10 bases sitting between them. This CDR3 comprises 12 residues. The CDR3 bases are TGCAGCGTCGACCAGGGCAACTATGGCTACACCTTC. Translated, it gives CSVDQGNYGYTF.

The DNA for the CDR3 is TGTGCCAGCGAGATCGGCAGCACCTACGAGCAGTACTTC. It codes for CASEIGSTYEQYF. V gene TRBV5-6 combines with J gene TRBJ2-7; no firm D call. Germline V gene lookup returns CDR1 SGHDT and CDR2 YYEEEE. This CDR3 comprises 13 residues. Trimming removed 7 bases at V and 2 bases at J, with 13 bases between.

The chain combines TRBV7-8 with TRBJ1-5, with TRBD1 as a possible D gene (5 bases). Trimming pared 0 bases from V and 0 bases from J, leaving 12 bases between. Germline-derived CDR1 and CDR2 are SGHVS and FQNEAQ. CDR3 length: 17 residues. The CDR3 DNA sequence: TGTGCCAGCAGCTTAGCTGCGACAGTCGATAGCAATCAGCCCCAGCATTTT. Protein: CASSLAATVDSNQPQHF.

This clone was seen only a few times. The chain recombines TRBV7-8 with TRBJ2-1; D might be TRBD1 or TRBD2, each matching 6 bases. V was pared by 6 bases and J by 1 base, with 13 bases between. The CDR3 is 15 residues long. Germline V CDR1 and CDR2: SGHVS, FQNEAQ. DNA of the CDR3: TGTGCCAGCAGTCTCGCGGGACAATCCTACAATGAGCAGTTCTTC. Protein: CASSLAGQSYNEQFF.

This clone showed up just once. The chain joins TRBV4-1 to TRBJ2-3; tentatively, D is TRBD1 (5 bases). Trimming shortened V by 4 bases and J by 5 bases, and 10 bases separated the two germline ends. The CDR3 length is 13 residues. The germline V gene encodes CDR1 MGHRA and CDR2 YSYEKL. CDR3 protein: CASSPGRGDTQYF. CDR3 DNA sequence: TGCGCCAGCAGCCCGGGTAGGGGAGATACGCAGTATTTT.

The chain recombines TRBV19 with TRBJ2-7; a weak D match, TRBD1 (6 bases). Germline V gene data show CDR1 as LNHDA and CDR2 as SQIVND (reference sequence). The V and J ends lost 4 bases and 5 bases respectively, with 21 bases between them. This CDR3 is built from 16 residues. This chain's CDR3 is CASSTNSLQGVHEQYF. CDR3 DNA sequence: TGTGCCAGTAGTACGAATTCTTTACAGGGTGTCCACGAGCAGTACTTC.

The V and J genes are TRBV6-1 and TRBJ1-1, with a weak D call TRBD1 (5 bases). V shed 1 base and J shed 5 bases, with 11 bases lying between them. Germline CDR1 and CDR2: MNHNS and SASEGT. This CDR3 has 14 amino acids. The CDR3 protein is CASSEGWGRTEAFF. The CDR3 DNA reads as TGTGCCAGCAGTGAAGGGTGGGGGAGGACTGAAGCTTTCTTT.

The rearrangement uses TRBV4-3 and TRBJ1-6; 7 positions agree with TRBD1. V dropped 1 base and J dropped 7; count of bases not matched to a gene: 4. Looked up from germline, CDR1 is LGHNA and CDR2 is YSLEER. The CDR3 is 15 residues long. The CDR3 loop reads CASSQGRDSNSPLHF. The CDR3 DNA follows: TGCGCCAGCAGCCAAGGGCGGGACAGCAATTCACCCCTCCACTTT.

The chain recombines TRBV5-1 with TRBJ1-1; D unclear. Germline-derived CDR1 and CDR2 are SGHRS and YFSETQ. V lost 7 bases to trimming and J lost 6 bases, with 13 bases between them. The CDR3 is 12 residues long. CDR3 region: CASGDRRSEAFF. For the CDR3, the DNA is TGCGCCAGCGGTGATCGTCGGTCTGAAGCTTTCTTT.

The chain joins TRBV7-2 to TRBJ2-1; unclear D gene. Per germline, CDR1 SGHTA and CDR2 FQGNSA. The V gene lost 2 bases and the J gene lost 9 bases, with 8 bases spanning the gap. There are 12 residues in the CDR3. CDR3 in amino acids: CASSLSGLEQFF. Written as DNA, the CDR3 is TGTGCCAGCAGCTTATCTGGGCTTGAGCAGTTCTTC.

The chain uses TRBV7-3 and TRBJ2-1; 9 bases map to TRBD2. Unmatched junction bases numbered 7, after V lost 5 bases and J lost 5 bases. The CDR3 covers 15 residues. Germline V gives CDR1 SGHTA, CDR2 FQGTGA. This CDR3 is CASSDPGLADNEQFF. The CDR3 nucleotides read TGTGCCAGCAGCGACCCGGGACTAGCCGACAATGAGCAGTTCTTC.

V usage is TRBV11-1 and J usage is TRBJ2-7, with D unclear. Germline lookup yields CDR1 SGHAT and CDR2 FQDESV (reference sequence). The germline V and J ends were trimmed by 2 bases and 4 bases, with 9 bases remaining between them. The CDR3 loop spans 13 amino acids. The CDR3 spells CASSLYGSYEQYF. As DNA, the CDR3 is TGTGCCAGCAGCTTATACGGGTCATACGAGCAGTACTTC.

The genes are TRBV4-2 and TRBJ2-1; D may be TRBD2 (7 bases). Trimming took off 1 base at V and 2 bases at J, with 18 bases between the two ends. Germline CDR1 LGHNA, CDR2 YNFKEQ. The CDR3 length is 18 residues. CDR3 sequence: CASSQGGGGTTAYNEQFF. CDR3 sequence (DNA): TGTGCCAGCAGCCAAGGAGGGGGGGGCACAACGGCCTACAATGAGCAGTTCTTC.